Ten or more counts support the clone carrying this TCR beta chain. The data were obtained in a study of shared clonotypes between healthy human individuals. Repertoires were generated with immunoSEQ multiplex PCR, while TCRdb's copy carries only in-frame clones and drops some. Here the sample spans about 980,000 clones, 70% to 85% being singletons. There were only Caucasian adults among the donors, and all lived in Nashville, Tennessee. The CDR3 has 15 amino acids. V was shortened by 8 bases and J by 0 bases, with 14 bases between the two germline ends. The rearrangement joins TRBV23-1 to TRBJ1-3, with a possible D match to TRBD1 (6 bases). TRBV23-1 is annotated as an ORF whose role is uncertain. Sequencing used memory CD4+ T cells sorted from blood. Subset in this sample: CD45RA-negative fraction. This sequence was found in a man younger than 35 in good health. The CDR3 region is CASPGPDSSGNTIYF. The CDR3 DNA reads as TGCGCCAGCCCGGGGCCGGACAGCTCTGGAAACACCATATATTTT.